This TCR beta chain was recorded in a study of T cells in Graves' hyperthyroidism and ophthalmopathy (dated by TCRdb to about 2019). At the level of the whole study: Peripheral blood samples were taken at initial diagnosis, before any treatment was given. A discovery cohort of 95 to 100 patients, roughly 45 with Graves' ophthalmopathy and 55 to 60 with stable Graves' hyperthyroidism, was used to find distinguishing TCR V-J signatures. An independent validation cohort of some 18 hyperthyroidism patients and 17 patients who later progressed to ophthalmopathy tested prospective prediction of ophthalmopathy. The 100 or so discovery patients were divided at random into training and test sets in a 7:3 ratio. In several Graves' hyperthyroidism patients, the study also compared T-cell repertoires from thyroid tissue with T-cell repertoires from blood. Once sampling was done, hyperthyroidism patients were given methimazole at a starting dose of 30 mg daily, whereas ophthalmopathy patients were given high-dose intravenous methylprednisolone. TCR Vbeta CDR3 sequencing of 120 to 150 peripheral blood samples (under 45 ophthalmopathy, 75 or so hyperthyroidism and roughly 17 progressor patients) is reported in the paper.

The CDR3 holds 16 amino acids from the cysteine to the phenylalanine. The only DNA kept is the CDR3, 48 bases in frame from the first base. The junction shows trimming of 6 bases on V and 3 bases on J, and the gene matches do not reach 10 bases of it. Per the germline V gene, SQVTM is the CDR1 and ANQGSEA is the CDR2. In the ophthalmopathy patients, disease was moderately to severely active, with a Clinical Activity Score of 3 or more, a NOSPECS grade of 4 or more, and a duration of less than 3 months. Patients with uncontrolled infections, other autoimmune diseases, pregnancy or lactation were excluded. Diagnoses relied on clinical symptoms, serum thyroxine and TRAb, thyroid ultrasound and orbital computed tomography. PBMCs were isolated from about 9.1 ml of fresh peripheral blood by Ficoll-Paque density gradient centrifugation. Total RNA was extracted with Trizol reagent, and quality was checked on an Agilent 2100 Bioanalyzer.

This clonotype showed up many times. Its antigen target is currently unknown. Base qualities are not provided; no much larger clone lies one nucleotide away. The TCR beta CDR3 regions were amplified from the RNA transcripts. The TCR CDR3 was subjected to a first round of RT-PCR using the HTBI primer set and the Qiagen OneStep RT-PCR kit. A second multiplex PCR round built the libraries, followed by size selection and purification. Libraries were sequenced paired-end with 100 bp reads on an Illumina HiSeq2000. Under the source paper's analysis protocol: Raw data were processed with SOAPnuke, discarding reads with adapters, uncalled bases, mean Phred below 15, or no exact constant-primer or identifier match. COPE v1.2.5 was used to merge high-quality paired reads, and clonotypes were defined as unique nucleotide sequences. MiTCR v1.1 was used to align clonotypes to the IMGT TRBV, TRBD and TRBJ reference segments. Only V-J combinations with frequency above 0.0001, covering 98% to 99.2% of repertoires, were analysed. A TCS score was defined as the ratio of F50 (clonal expansion) to E x V (chaos), with BLOSUM62-based TCRdist applied between CDR3 peptides within each V-J. Welch's t-statistics and random forest reduced 500 to 550 V-J features to about 12, which were used in a naive Bayes classifier (R e1071). TCRdb passed the public sequencing reads through fastp at Q25 and MiXCR, retaining productive beta sequences. For every CDR3 protein sequence, its rows merge into one entry that carries the most common genes and DNA. TCRdb's processing, not the authors' own work, is the source of the V and J calls. The sample records about 250,000 distinct CDR3 sequences, roughly 22% of which are singletons. In total, the top ten clones hold about a third of the sample.

The study at large found these results: Most expanded thyroid clonotypes (frequency above 0.001) were also detected in blood, a finding suggesting that blood repertoires may reflect thyroid immune responses. In validation, the model predicted progression to ophthalmopathy with around 71% sensitivity and approximately 74% specificity, a median of around 6.6 months before onset. No statistical method was used to fix the sample size in advance, and group allocation was not hidden from the investigators. A 13 V-J signature model separated ophthalmopathy from stable hyperthyroidism, with just over 85% sensitivity and 81% to 83% specificity in cross-validation and 80%/75% in testing.

The chain uses TRBV29-1 and TRBJ2-7; 14 bases in between match TRBD2. Source material: blood. The sequence was obtained from a woman aged 40 to 50 with Graves' ophthalmopathy. The nucleotides read TGCAGCGTGCTAGGACTAGCGGGAGGTTCCGACTACGAGCAGTACTTC. This translates into CSVLGLAGGSDYEQYF.